This TCR beta chain was found in a study of cytomegalovirus exposure and HLA in healthy donors (dated by TCRdb to between 2016 and 2019). In the study overall: In an earlier analysis of roughly 590 of the donors, about 270 Gb of sequence data and 117 million unique TCR beta sequences from about 179 million T cells were reported. Among roughly 370 genotyped donors of the cohort, an average of about 240,000 unique TCR beta nucleotide sequences were sequenced per donor, roughly 20% of them non-productive. All discovery cohort repertoires had been generated on a single sequencing platform. Roughly 5 DR-DQ haplotypes were treated as single units for association and clustering because of strong linkage in the cohort. Typing coverage differed by locus: A, B, C, DRB1 and DQB1 were typed in roughly 620-630 donors, DQA1 in approximately 520, DPA1 in 600 to 610, and DPB1 in around 490. The study combined high-throughput TCR immunosequencing, statistical association of individual TCRs with disease status, and machine learning to predict cytomegalovirus infection status. Class I and class II HLA loci were covered by the typing at four-digit resolution. The study profiled the T cell repertoires of some 610 subjects by immunosequencing and related them to cytomegalovirus serostatus. An earlier analysis of several hundred of the donors applied high-throughput TCR beta sequencing to assess whether each TCR beta V gene segment acted as functional or pseudogenic. In a later genetic analysis, genome-wide SNP genotypes for about 55% of the 666 donors were used, and that subset was treated as a discovery cohort. To study patterns of TCR occurrence, a later analysis re-analyzed previously published TCR beta repertoires from 500 to 850 donors and added high-resolution HLA genotyping. Donor age, sex, ethnicity and CMV serostatus were collected together with the repertoire data. About 300 gigabases of sequencing data and some 85 million unique TCR sequences were included in an early release covering roughly 600 HLA-typed donors. A separate validation cohort of 100 to 150 different subjects was used in addition to the approximately 670-subject first cohort. Of the roughly 400 genotyped donors, 65% to 90% fell in the genetic ancestry cluster associated with self-reported Caucasian donors. The study aimed to test whether signatures of past pathogen exposure could be identified by cataloging public T cell receptors. In the later analysis, no new phenotypic data were used to find candidate immune exposures; instead, reliance was placed on TCR beta sequences and their occurrence across donors.

The germline V end is reduced by 6 bases and the J end by 4 bases; junction bases left unmatched: 16. Taken from cysteine to phenylalanine, the CDR3 has 17 residues. Only CDR3 DNA is held: 51 bases, read in frame from base 1. Taken from the germline V gene, the CDR1 and CDR2 loops are SNHLY and FYNNEI. With regard to this clone: This receptor's antigen is unknown. There are no base qualities to consult, and no much larger clone falls within one base.

General conclusions and limits of the study: In an earlier analysis of 587 of the donors, most TCR beta V segments appeared in productive rearrangements about 87% or about 30% of the time, broadly matching IMGT annotations. According to the authors, the approach could potentially be generalized to other disease states and immunological phenotypes. A later analysis found that most CMV-associated TCR beta chains appeared HLA-restricted, with HLA associations seemingly driven largely by CMV exposure. The classifier was reported to diagnose cytomegalovirus status with high specificity and sensitivity in both the original and validation cohorts. In this cohort, only TCR beta chains were sequenced, and detectable features were limited by the absence of alpha or paired-chain data. A later genetic analysis associated a missense DCLRE1C variant with V-gene and J-gene trimming of TCR beta chains, and an independent cohort replicated the association. The presence/absence analyses assumed that sequencing depth was roughly uniform across donors, and that assumption may not be true. A few of the identified cytomegalovirus-associated TCR beta chains were confirmed in vitro to be specific for cytomegalovirus antigens. Because HLA typing was missing for some donors at each locus, association tests included only the typed subset. A group of highly shared sequence variants was considered likely to be a technical artifact of the sequencing pipeline. While some public TCRs were present in many individuals, most TCR sequences turned up only very rarely across donors. The study listed 150 to 200 TCR beta chains as associated with cytomegalovirus. Because counts were too low, roughly 17 rarely observed V segments, including chromosome 9 orphons, were left out of the earlier analysis of about 620 of the donors. A later analysis associated 15,000 to 20,000 TCR beta sequences with specific HLA alleles at a false discovery rate of 0.05. Compared with the 666-donor mean, donors in an Asian-associated ancestry cluster had fewer N-insertions in productive TCRs, according to a later genetic analysis. In a later analysis, the rate of TCR association differed among HLA loci, with DRB1 alleles having the most associated TCRs and HLA-C alleles having the fewest. A further reported finding was that TCR beta sequences accurately predicted the HLA-A and HLA-B alleles for most subjects in the first cohort. Linkage disequilibrium might explain the correlated functional status among segregating V segments, but an unknown experimental factor could not be ruled out. Some IMGT-functional V segments, including TRBV6-2 and TRBV6-3, could not be distinguished by the 87-base-pair reads and were therefore excluded. For the cohort, immune exposure information was limited to CMV serostatus. When HLA alleles, especially DR and DQ, strongly co-occurred, attributing TCR associations to individual alleles was difficult. In a later analysis, HLA-associated TCR beta chains showed more clonal expansion and lower generation probabilities than non-associated chains that were equally common. Several of the top co-occurrence clusters appeared to be linked to parvovirus B19, influenza, CMV and Epstein-Barr virus, according to a later analysis.

The protocol used for the library was the immunoSEQ multiplex PCR assay. A mixture of 60 forward primers for TCR Vbeta segments and 13 reverse primers for TCR Jbeta segments was used in the multiplex PCR. The CDR3 region of rearranged TCR beta genes was amplified from genomic DNA with a multiplex PCR assay. On the Illumina HiSeq System, the amplified TCR beta libraries were sequenced as 87-base-pair reads. Concerning the study's data processing: A later analysis tallied roughly 78 million unique TCR beta chains across the 666 repertoires, and approximately 12 million of those chains were shared by two or more donors. To remove PCR and sequencing errors, raw reads were error-corrected and collapsed into unique sequences using a nearest-neighbor algorithm that merged closely related sequences. To assign V, D and J gene segments, CDR3 sequences were aligned to IMGT reference sequences. For a sequence to be retained, a match of at least six nucleotides to both a V gene segment and a J gene segment was required. Rearrangements were called productive when the CDR3 lacked stop codons and stayed in frame with V and J; all others were non-productive. Following IMGT convention, CDR3 was defined as the stretch from the second conserved V-encoded cysteine to the conserved J-encoded phenylalanine. The earlier analysis of about 640 of the donors excluded any sequence lacking an unambiguous match to a single V gene segment. An earlier analysis of a few hundred of the donors called V segments functional above 56.7% productive rearrangements and segregating when the between-donor standard deviation exceeded 5%. To diagnose cytomegalovirus status from the catalog of TCR beta chain sequences, a statistical classification framework was built. In a later analysis, TCR nucleotide sequences were compared against IMGT/GENE-DB human TR gene sequences so that V and J genes could be assigned. A later analysis assigned CDR3 sequences and most-parsimonious VDJ recombination scenarios with the TCRdist pipeline. In a later analysis, each TCR beta chain was defined by its CDR3 amino acid sequence together with its V-gene family, and reads lacking a unique V-gene family were excluded. In a later analysis, fewer than 600 highly shared, low-generation-probability nucleotide sequences were removed to address suspected cross-contamination and a sequencing artifact. In a later analysis, a clonal expansion index for each public chain was calculated from normalized within-repertoire ranks of inferred template counts. In a later analysis, generation probabilities were computed with a VDJ recombination model fitted to out-of-frame rearrangements, and the resulting probabilities were checked against IGoR. Hypergeometric tests were used in a later analysis to score TCR-TCR, TCR-HLA and TCR-CMV co-occurrence, with a repertoire-size bias correction applied to the TCR pairs. In a later analysis, false discovery rates were estimated by permuting HLA or CMV assignments 20 times. In a later analysis, co-occurring TCRs were grouped using DBSCAN, with TCRdist sequence similarity added in when clustering inside HLA-allele-positive subsets. Repertoires with fewer than 30,000 or more than 120,000 public chains, plus five repertoires with anomalous nucleotide sharing, were excluded from co-occurrence clustering. TCRdb mirrors the immuneACCESS table, restricted to in-frame sequences. Some clones are absent from its copies; in checked studies, under half trace to an unresolved V gene, and the reason for the others is unknown. V and J calls and clone size are given by that table; D and trimming were obtained from the DNA. The sample includes tens of thousands of clones, with around 80% observed a single time. Of the sample, approximately 30% falls within the top ten clones.

The cohort consisted of approximately 690 healthy bone marrow donors. At the time of sampling, all cohort members were nominally healthy, though unrecorded immune exposures were likely present. The donor was CMV seropositive and was included in the group of approximately 310 seropositive cohort members. A peripheral blood sample was collected from each donor, and TCR beta sequencing was performed on peripheral blood mononuclear cells. Genomic DNA extraction from the blood cell samples was performed with the Qiagen DNeasy Blood Extraction Kit. Sequenced input: PBMCs. The rearranged segments are TRBV2 and TRBJ2-7, with 9 middle bases fitting TRBD1. The sequence was collected from a man between 45 and 60 years old in good health and CMV-seropositive. The CDR3 has the sequence CASRRPGTGNREYEQYF. The DNA reads as follows: TGTGCCAGCAGACGACCCGGGACAGGGAATCGGGAGTACGAGCAGTACTTC.